The text below deals with one TCR beta chain. What it binds is not known. Adult Caucasians living in Nashville, Tennessee made up all of the donors. The sample is drawn from a study of shared clonotypes between healthy human individuals. Trimming removed 4 bases from V and 3 bases from J; junction bases left unmatched: 5. The CDR3 runs to 14 residues. CDR1 and CDR2 (germline): LNHDA, SQIVND (reference sequence). Findings and limits, study-wide: The small donor group covered limited genetic and exposure diversity.

Method: immunoSEQ multiplex PCR; TCRdb's copy keeps in-frame clones and lacks some. This sample yields under 600,000 clones, of which 60% to 80% are seen a single time; under 15% belongs to the top ten. This chain connects TRBV19 to TRBJ2-7, with 8 bases aligning to TRBD2. This TCR derives from a woman aged 35 to 49 in good health. Some clones in this sample may be carry-over from other donors' samples. The source material was PBMCs. As DNA, the CDR3 is TGTGCCAGTAGTAGGACTAGCCCCTTCTACGAGCAGTACTTC. Its translation is CASSRTSPFYEQYF.